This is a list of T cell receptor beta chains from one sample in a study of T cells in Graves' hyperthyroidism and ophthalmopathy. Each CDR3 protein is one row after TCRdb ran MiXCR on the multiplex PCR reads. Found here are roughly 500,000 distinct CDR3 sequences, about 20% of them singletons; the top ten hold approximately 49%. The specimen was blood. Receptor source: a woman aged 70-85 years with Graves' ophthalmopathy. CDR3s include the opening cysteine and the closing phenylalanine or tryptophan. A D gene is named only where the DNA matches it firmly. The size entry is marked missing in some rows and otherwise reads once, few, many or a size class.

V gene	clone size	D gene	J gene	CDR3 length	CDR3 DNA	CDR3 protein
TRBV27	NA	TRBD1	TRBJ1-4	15	TGTGCCAGCAGTTATCGACAGGGGGGGAATGAAAAACTGTTTTTT	CASSYRQGGNEKLFF
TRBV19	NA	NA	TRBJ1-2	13	TGTGCCAGTAGTATAACTGGACGGGACGGCTACACCTTC	CASSITGRDGYTF
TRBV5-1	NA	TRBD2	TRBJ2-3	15	TGCGCCAGCATGATAGCGGGAGACACCACGGATACGCAGTATTTT	CASMIAGDTTDTQYF
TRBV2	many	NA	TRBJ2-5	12	TGTGCCAGCAGTGATGGTATCGGTACACCGTACTTC	CASSDGIGTPYF
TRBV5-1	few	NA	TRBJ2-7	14	TGCGCCAGCAGCAGCTCAGGGGCCCTCTACGAGCAGTACTTC	CASSSSGALYEQYF
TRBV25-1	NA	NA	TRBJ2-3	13	TGTGCCAGCAGTGAAGAGCGGAGGGGGGCGCAGTATTTT	CASSEERRGAQYF
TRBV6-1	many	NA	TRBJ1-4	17	TGTGCCAGCAGTGGCCCGGGACATACTGCAACTAATGAAAAACTGTTTTTT	CASSGPGHTATNEKLFF
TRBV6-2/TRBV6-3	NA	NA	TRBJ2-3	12	TGTGCCAGCAGTTCCCTCCTGGATACGCAGTATTTT	CASSSLLDTQYF
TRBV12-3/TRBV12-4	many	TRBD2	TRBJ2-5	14	TGTGCCAGCAGTTCAAGCGGGGGTGGGGAGACCCAGTACTTC	CASSSSGGGETQYF
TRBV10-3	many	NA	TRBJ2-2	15	TGTGCCATCAGTGAGGTTAGCGCGGCCACCGGGGAGCTGTTTTTT	CAISEVSAATGELFF
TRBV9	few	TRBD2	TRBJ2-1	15	TGTGCCAGCAGCCTAGCGGGGGGCGGGACGGCTGAGCAGTTCTTC	CASSLAGGGTAEQFF
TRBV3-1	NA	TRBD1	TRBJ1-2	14	TGTGCCAGCAGCCAAGATTGGACAGGGCGCGGCTACACCTTC	CASSQDWTGRGYTF
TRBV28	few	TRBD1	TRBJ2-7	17	TGTGCCAGCAGTTTATACACAGGGGGTGTGCCCTCCTACGAGCAGTACTTC	CASSLYTGGVPSYEQYF
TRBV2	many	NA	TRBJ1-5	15	TGTGCCAGCAGTCTCGGGGGCTCGGGCAATCAGCCCCAGCATTTT	CASSLGGSGNQPQHF
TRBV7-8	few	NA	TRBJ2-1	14	TGTGCCAGCAGCTTGAATGGGGCATACAATGAGCAGTTCTTC	CASSLNGAYNEQFF
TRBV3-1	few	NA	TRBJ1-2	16	TGTGCCAGCAGCCAATACTTGGGGGGGGCTAACTATGGCTACACCTTC	CASSQYLGGANYGYTF
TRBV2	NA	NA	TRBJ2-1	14	TGTGCCAGCAGCCCCCGGGCGGGATCCGAAATCAAATTCTTC	CASSPRAGSEIKFF
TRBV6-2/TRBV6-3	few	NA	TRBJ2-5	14	TGTGCCAGCAGTTACTCGGAGACCACGTTCACCCAGTACTTC	CASSYSETTFTQYF
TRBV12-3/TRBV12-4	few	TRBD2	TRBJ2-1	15	TGTGCCAGCAGTTTACTAGCGGGACTCGCCAATGAGCAGTTCTTC	CASSLLAGLANEQFF
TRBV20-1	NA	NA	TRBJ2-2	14	TGCAGTGCTCTTCACAGGGGGGGGACCGGGGAGCTGTTTTTT	CSALHRGGTGELFF
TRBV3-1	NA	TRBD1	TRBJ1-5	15	TGTGCCAGCAGCCAGCAGGGGGCGCGGAATCAGCCCCAGCATTTT	CASSQQGARNQPQHF
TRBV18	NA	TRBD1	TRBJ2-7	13	TGTGCCAGCTCACCAGGGACAGGGGATCGGCAGTACTTC	CASSPGTGDRQYF
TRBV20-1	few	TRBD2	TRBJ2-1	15	TGCAGTGCTAGAGTGGGAGCGGGATTTCGGAATGAGCAGTTCTTC	CSARVGAGFRNEQFF
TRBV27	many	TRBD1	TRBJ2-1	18	TGTGCCAGCAGTGAGGGAGTTTTCGGACAGGGGGCGAGGAATGAGCAGTTCTTC	CASSEGVFGQGARNEQFF
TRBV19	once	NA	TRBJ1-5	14	TGTGCCAGTAGTTCGGAGGAGACCAATCAGCCCCAGCATTTT	CASSSEETNQPQHF
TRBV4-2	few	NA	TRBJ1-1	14	TGTGCCAGCAGCCAAGTCGAGGTGGACACTGAAGCTTTCTTT	CASSQVEVDTEAFF
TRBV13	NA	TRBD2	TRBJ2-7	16	TGTGCCAGCAGCTTATTAAGGAGCGGGAGTAAAGGCGAGCAGTACTTC	CASSLLRSGSKGEQYF
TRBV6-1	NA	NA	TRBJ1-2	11	TGTGCCAGCAATCATAACTATGGCTACACCTTC	CASNHNYGYTF
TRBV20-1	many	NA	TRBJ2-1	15	TGCAGTGCTAGAGGGTCGGTAGTCTACTACAATGAGCAGTTCTTC	CSARGSVVYYNEQFF
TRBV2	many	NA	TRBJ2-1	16	TGTGCCAGCAGGGAAACTACAGGGAGTTGGGCCAATGAGCAGTTCTTC	CASRETTGSWANEQFF
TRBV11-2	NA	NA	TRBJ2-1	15	TGTGCCAGCAGCAGCCCCTCGGGCTCCTACAATGAGCAGTTCTTC	CASSSPSGSYNEQFF
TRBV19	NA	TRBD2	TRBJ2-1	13	TGTGCCAGTAGTTGGGGGGGAATCAATGAGCAGTTCTTC	CASSWGGINEQFF
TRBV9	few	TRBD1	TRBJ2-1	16	TGTGCCAGCAGCGTTAAGGGACAGGGCATGGACAATGAGCAGTTCTTC	CASSVKGQGMDNEQFF
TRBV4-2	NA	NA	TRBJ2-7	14	TGTGCCAGCAGCCAAGAGGGGCGGGACTACGAGCAGTACTTC	CASSQEGRDYEQYF
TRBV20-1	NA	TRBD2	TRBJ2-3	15	TGCAGTGCTAGCCCCGTCAGCGGGAGGTCAGATACGCAGTATTTT	CSASPVSGRSDTQYF
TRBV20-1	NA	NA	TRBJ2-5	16	TGCAGTGCTAGAGATCGCCGGGGCTTGTACCAAGAGACCCAGTACTTC	CSARDRRGLYQETQYF
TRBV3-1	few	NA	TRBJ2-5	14	TGTGCCAGCAGCCGGGTGGTCGGGAGAGAGACCCAGTACTTC	CASSRVVGRETQYF
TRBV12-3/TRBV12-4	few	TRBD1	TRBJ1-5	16	TGTGCCAGCAGTTTACGGGGACAGGGTAGCAATCAGCCCCAGCATTTT	CASSLRGQGSNQPQHF
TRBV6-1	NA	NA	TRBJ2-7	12	TGTGCCAGCACCGGACAGACCTACGAGCAGTACTTC	CASTGQTYEQYF
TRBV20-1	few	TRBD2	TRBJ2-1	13	TGCAGTGCCGAAGCGGGACTTTCCCATGAGCAGTTCTTC	CSAEAGLSHEQFF
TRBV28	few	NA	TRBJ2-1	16	TGTGCCAGTACAAGGGGTGCCATCGGGGTGTACAATGAGCAGTTCTTC	CASTRGAIGVYNEQFF
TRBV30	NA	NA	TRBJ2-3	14	TGTGCCTACCACTTGGGGTATGCCACAGATACGCAGTATTTT	CAYHLGYATDTQYF
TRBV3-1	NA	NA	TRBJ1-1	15	TGTGCCAGCAGCCAAGGGTCGGGGGTGAACACTGAAGCTTTCTTT	CASSQGSGVNTEAFF
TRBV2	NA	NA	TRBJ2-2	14	TGTGCCAGCAGCCAACCTAGGGATGCCGGGGAGCTGTTTTTT	CASSQPRDAGELFF
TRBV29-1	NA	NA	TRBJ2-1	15	TGCAGCGCCCCAGCTTCTTCTAGGGCCTACAATGAGCAGTTCTTC	CSAPASSRAYNEQFF
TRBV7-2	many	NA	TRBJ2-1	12	TGTGCCAGCAGCTTAGCAGGTTGGGAGCAGTTCTTC	CASSLAGWEQFF
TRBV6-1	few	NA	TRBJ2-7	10	TGTGCCAGCAGATACGACGAGCAGTACTTC	CASRYDEQYF
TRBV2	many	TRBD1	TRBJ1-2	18	TGTGCCAGCAGTGAAATGGGAGACAGGGGGCTTGGTGGCTATGGCTACACCTTC	CASSEMGDRGLGGYGYTF
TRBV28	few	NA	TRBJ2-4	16	TGTGCCAGCAGTTTATCAGGGCGGGTGGGCAAAAACATTCAGTACTTC	CASSLSGRVGKNIQYF
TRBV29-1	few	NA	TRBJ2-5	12	TGCAGCGTTGTGGGCTTGCAAGAGACCCAGTACTTC	CSVVGLQETQYF
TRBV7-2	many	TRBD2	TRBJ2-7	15	TGTGCCAGCAGCTTAGGCCTAGCGGCTTCCTACGAGCAGTACTTC	CASSLGLAASYEQYF
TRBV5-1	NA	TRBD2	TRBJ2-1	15	TGCGCCACCCGAGGGACTAGCGGGAGGACGTATGAGCAGTTCTTC	CATRGTSGRTYEQFF
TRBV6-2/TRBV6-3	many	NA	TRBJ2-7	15	TGTGCCAGCCGCTCCAGAGACGGGGCAAGGGACGAGCAGTACTTC	CASRSRDGARDEQYF